These 30 T cell receptor beta chains came from one sample sequenced in a study of blood T cells in healthy people across ages. Then a second PCR, running roughly 7 to 11 cycles, was carried out with a sample-barcoded 5' primer and a J-beta primer mix. Using its own MiXCR run on the 5' RACE reads, TCRdb lists one record per CDR3 protein. The sample has under 850,000 distinct CDR3 sequences; roughly 35% are singletons. The source material was blood. Receptors originate from a man aged 18 to 29 in good health.

This clonotype was picked up one time. The V gene is TRBV6-6, the J gene TRBJ2-2; D is ambiguous. The CDR3 is 15 residues long. The V and J ends lost 2 bases and 1 base respectively, with 8 bases between them. The germline V gene encodes CDR1 MNHNY and CDR2 SVGAGI (reference sequence). The CDR3 DNA sequence: TGTGCCAGCAGTTACCCGTCAGAGAACACCGGGGAGCTGTTTTTT. Its translation is CASSYPSENTGELFF.

The chain recombines TRBV5-1 with TRBJ2-5; TRBD1 matches 7 bases. The CDR3 has 16 residues. The germline gives CDR1 SGHRS, CDR2 YFSETQ. V dropped 0 bases and J dropped 7; count of bases not matched to a gene: 12. CDR3 sequence: CASSLEATGLLGTQYF. The CDR3 bases are TGCGCCAGCAGCTTGGAAGCGACAGGGCTCCTGGGGACCCAGTACTTC.

This clonotype was seen only a few times. This chain joins TRBV20-1 and TRBJ2-1; possible D gene TRBD2, 6 bases. The J call is uncertain, as TRBJ2-7 better fits the DNA end. Germline V gives CDR1 DFQATT, CDR2 SNEGSKA (reference sequence). The CDR3 contains 14 residues. The CDR3 loop is CSAIRDSPYNEQYF. CDR3 in DNA: TGCAGTGCCATCCGGGACTCCCCCTACAATGAGCAGTACTTC.

The V call is TRBV12-5, the J call TRBJ2-5; unclear D gene. The V gene lost 1 base and the J gene lost 0 bases, with 9 bases spanning the gap. The CDR3 runs to 15 residues. The germline gives CDR1 LGHNT, CDR2 FRNRAP. The CDR3 protein is CASGLGRHDQETQYF. In DNA, the CDR3 is TGTGCTAGTGGTTTGGGGCGACACGACCAAGAGACCCAGTACTTC.

The chain has TRBV6-5 and TRBJ1-1; unclear D gene. Germline CDR1 and CDR2: MNHEY and SVGAGI. Trimming left V 6 bases short and J 0 bases short, with 11 bases between. The CDR3 spans 14 residues. The chain's CDR3 is CASRIGAVNTEAFF. The CDR3 DNA follows: TGTGCCAGCAGAATTGGTGCAGTGAACACTGAAGCTTTCTTT.

This clonotype appeared a few times. J is TRBJ2-5 and V is TRBV7-8; 12 bases match TRBD2. Trimming removed 3 bases from V and 11 bases from J; junction bases left unmatched: 10. The germline V gene has CDR1 SGHVS and CDR2 FQNEAQ. This CDR3 region has 15 residues. CDR3 in amino acids: CASSLLAGGRNEQYF. Here the CDR3 DNA reads TGTGCCAGCAGCTTGCTAGCGGGGGGGCGCAATGAGCAGTACTTC.

This clonotype was detected only a few times. Possible read error: a much larger clone is one base away. The V and J genes are TRBV28 and TRBJ2-1; TRBD1 might be the D (6 bases). The end of the DNA is better explained by TRBJ2-7, so the J call may be wrong. The CDR3 loop spans 17 amino acids. Germline assignment: CDR1 MDHEN and CDR2 SYDVKM. CDR3 amino acids: CASSRPGTITSYNEQYF. CDR3 nucleotide sequence: TGTGCCAGCAGCCGTCCCGGGACAATTACCTCCTACAATGAGCAGTACTTC.

This clonotype has just a few counts. V and J are TRBV3-1 and TRBJ2-7, with D perhaps matching TRBD2 (6 bases). Germline CDR1 is LGHDT and CDR2 is YNNKEL (reference sequence). The CDR3 contains 13 residues. V dropped 4 bases and J dropped 3 bases, with 10 bases sitting between them. CDR3 residues: CASSPRGNYEQYF. The DNA for the CDR3 is TGTGCCAGCAGCCCCCGCGGGAACTACGAGCAGTACTTC.

This rearrangement joins TRBV4-3 to TRBJ2-5; the D gene could be TRBD1 or TRBD2 (5 bases each). Germline lookup yields CDR1 LGHNA and CDR2 YSLEER. V was cut by 3 bases and J by 5 bases, with 13 bases left in between. The CDR3 length is 14 residues. The CDR3 protein is CASSHRGVRETQYF. CDR3 nucleotide sequence: TGCGCCAGCAGCCATAGAGGGGTAAGGGAGACCCAGTACTTC.

The DNA for the CDR3 is TGCGCCAGCAGCCCCAATCGGGGGACCTACGAGCAGTACTTC. Its translation: CASSPNRGTYEQYF. The chain uses TRBV4-3 and TRBJ2-5; TRBD2 is a possible D gene (6 bases). With the DNA end fitting TRBJ2-7 better, the J assignment may be wrong. Per germline, CDR1 LGHNA and CDR2 YSLEER. This CDR3 region has 14 residues.

This clonotype was observed a few times. V gene TRBV6-5 combines with J gene TRBJ2-7; 7 positions agree with TRBD1. CDR1 and CDR2 (germline): MNHEY, SVGAGI. V shed 2 bases, J shed 7 bases, and the junction held 11 bases outside the gene matches. The CDR3 covers 15 residues. For the CDR3, the DNA is TGTGCCAGCAGTTACACCACAGGGGCGTACAATGAGCAGTACTTC. This gives the protein CASSYTTGAYNEQYF.

V usage is TRBV4-2 and J usage is TRBJ2-1; 9 bases line up with TRBD1. J lost 6 bases, V lost 0 bases, and 6 bases had no gene match. This CDR3 is 16 amino acids long. From germline, CDR1 is LGHNA and CDR2 YNFKEQ. CDR3: CASSQEGQGWGNEQFF. The CDR3 nucleotides read TGTGCCAGCAGCCAAGAGGGACAGGGATGGGGCAATGAGCAGTTCTTC.

J is TRBJ1-2 and V is TRBV2; D remains ambiguous. The CDR3 length is 14 residues. V was shortened by 2 bases and J by 6 bases, with 13 bases between the two germline ends. Germline V gene sequence: CDR1 SNHLY, CDR2 FYNNEI. The CDR3 bases are TGTGCCAGCAGTGAACGGGGAATTCCCGATGGCTACACCTTC. It codes for CASSERGIPDGYTF. The entire variable domain, with the rest obtained from reference TRBV2 and TRBJ1-2, is as follows: EPEVTQTPSHQVTQMGQEVILRCVPISNHLYFYWYRQILGQKVEFLVSFYNNEISEKSEIFDDQFSVERPDGSNFTLKIRSTKLEDSAMYFCASSERGIPDGYTFGSGTRLTVV.

Turning to this clonotype: A read error may be the cause here, since a much bigger clone is one base away. This chain connects TRBV4-2 to TRBJ2-1; 9 bases map to TRBD1. This CDR3 contains 15 residues. V lost 4 bases to trimming and J lost 10 bases; unmatched junction nucleotides: 11. Looked up from germline, CDR1 is LGHNA and CDR2 is YNFKEQ. The CDR3 bases are TGTGCCAGCAGCCGCACAGGGGGCCACTCCTACGAGCAGTTCTTC. It encodes CASSRTGGHSYEQFF.

The chain recombines TRBV20-1 with TRBJ2-1; TRBD1 aligns across 9 bases. Trimming cost V 5 bases and J 6 bases; bases outside gene matches: 2. This CDR3 is built from 12 residues. Looked up from germline, CDR1 is DFQATT and CDR2 is SNEGSKA (reference sequence). CDR3 protein: CSAGTGTNEQFF. The CDR3 region has the DNA TGCAGTGCTGGGACAGGGACCAATGAGCAGTTCTTC.

This clonotype has more than one count but fewer than ten. The chain combines TRBV20-1 with TRBJ1-1, with a tentative D call TRBD1 (5 bases). The CDR3 runs 17 residues. Per the germline V gene, CDR1 is DFQATT and CDR2 is SNEGSKA (reference sequence). V was pared by 4 bases and J by 0 bases, with 21 bases between. In DNA, the CDR3 is TGCAGTGCTAAAAGATGGGGGAGGGAAGTACTGAACACTGAAGCTTTCTTT. Residues: CSAKRWGREVLNTEAFF.

This clonotype has a count of ten or more. The gene calls are TRBV5-1 and TRBJ2-1; the D gene could be TRBD1 or TRBD2 (5 bases each). V lost 7 bases and J 0 bases, leaving 11 bases between the germline ends. CDR3 length equals 14 residues. Per germline, CDR1 SGHRS and CDR2 YFSETQ. CDR3 protein: CASGGHNSYNEQFF. Written as DNA, the CDR3 is TGCGCCAGCGGGGGTCATAACTCCTACAATGAGCAGTTCTTC.

The rearrangement links TRBV20-1 to TRBJ2-5, with D perhaps matching TRBD1 (5 bases). This CDR3 spans 13 amino acids. CDR1 and CDR2 from the germline V gene are DFQATT and SNEGSKA (reference sequence). V shed 3 bases and J shed 3 bases, with 11 bases lying between them. The CDR3 DNA sequence: TGCAGTGCTAGGGATGCCAGGGAAGAGACCCAGTACTTC. It yields the protein CSARDAREETQYF.

This chain connects TRBV20-1 to TRBJ2-7; D ambiguous. Germline loops: CDR1 DFQATT, CDR2 SNEGSKA (reference sequence). V was pared by 0 bases and J by 3 bases, with 18 bases between. The CDR3 totals 16 residues. The CDR3, as DNA: TGCAGTGCTAGAGACCTCGACGCCAGCGTCAACTACGAGCAGTACTTC. Translated: CSARDLDASVNYEQYF.

Points on this clonotype: A much larger clone is a single base away; this may be a read error. This rearrangement joins TRBV4-2 to TRBJ1-1, with TRBD1 as a possible D gene (5 bases). The CDR3 totals 14 residues. Per the germline V gene, CDR1 is LGHNA and CDR2 is YNFKEQ. The CDR3 loop reads CASSPGGGGTKAFF. The CDR3, as DNA: TGTGCCAGCAGCCCTGGGGGGGGTGGCACTAAAGCTTTCTTT.

Of note for this clonotype: A much larger clone is a single base away; this may be a read error. The rearrangement links TRBV4-3 to TRBJ1-2, with no clear D. Looked up from germline, CDR1 is LGHNA and CDR2 is YSLEER. The CDR3 extends over 14 amino acids. The CDR3 nucleotides read TGCGCCGGCAGCCCTATAGCCGCCGACTATGGCTACACCTTC. Its translation: CAGSPIAADYGYTF.

This clonotype has a handful of counts. The chain combines TRBV29-1 with TRBJ1-1, with D perhaps matching TRBD1 (5 bases). This CDR3 is 12 amino acids long. The germline V gene has CDR1 SQVTM and CDR2 ANQGSEA. V lost 7 bases, J lost 6 bases, and 15 bases lay in between. CDR3 bases: TGCAGCGCCGCCCAGGGTGGGGCTGAAGCTTTCTTT. Translation gives CSAAQGGAEAFF.

This clonotype came up a few times. This chain uses TRBV20-1 with TRBJ1-5; no clear D gene. This CDR3 region has 14 residues. V was pared by 1 base and J by 5 bases, with 12 bases between. Germline-derived CDR1 and CDR2 are DFQATT and SNEGSKA (reference sequence). The CDR3 DNA reads as TGCAGTGCTAGAGGTCCCCAGAGAGATCAGCCCCAGCATTTT. This translates into CSARGPQRDQPQHF.

This clonotype came up a few times. The chain couples TRBV12-3 or TRBV12-4 to TRBJ2-2; TRBD2 aligns across 8 bases. This CDR3 contains 13 residues. The trim removed 5 bases at V and 5 bases at J, leaving 1 base unmatched. The CDR3 is CASSAGGTGELFF. The CDR3 coding sequence is TGTGCCAGCAGTGCGGGGGGAACCGGGGAGCTGTTTTTT.

This clonotype was recorded a few times. V is TRBV7-9 and J is TRBJ2-7; D gene unclear. Germline-derived CDR1 and CDR2 are SEHNR and FQNEAQ (reference sequence). Between the trimmed V and J ends, which lost 5 bases and 5 bases, there was a span of 13 bases. The CDR3 loop spans 13 amino acids. DNA of the CDR3: TGTGCCAGCAGCCGAAGTGGGGTAAACGAGCAGTACTTC. This codes for CASSRSGVNEQYF. Together with reference TRBV7-9 and TRBJ2-7, the CDR3 gives the full variable domain: DTGVSQNPRHKITKRGQNVTFRCDPISEHNRLYWYRQTLGQGPEFLTYFQNEAQLEKSRLLSDRFSAERPKGSFSTLEIQRTEQGDSAMYLCASSRSGVNEQYFGPGTRLTVT.

Details on this clonotype: Just one base apart from a much larger clone, this may be a read error. V gene TRBV7-9 combines with J gene TRBJ2-1; D is possibly TRBD2 (5 bases). Gene TRBJ2-7 matches the end of the DNA better, so the J call may be wrong. CDR3 size: 14 residues. Germline assignment: CDR1 SEHNR and CDR2 FQNEAQ (reference sequence). The CDR3 sequence: CASVEGDSYNEQYF. CDR3 DNA: TGTGCCAGCGTTGAGGGCGACTCCTACAATGAGCAGTACTTC.

This clonotype was found many times. The chain joins TRBV29-1 to TRBJ2-7; possible D gene TRBD2, 6 bases. Germline V gene lookup returns CDR1 SQVTM and CDR2 ANQGSEA. The V gene lost 5 bases and the J gene lost 0 bases, with 17 bases spanning the gap. CDR3 length: 15 amino acids. This CDR3 reads CSVTRQPGGSYEQYF. The CDR3 DNA sequence: TGCAGCGTTACTAGACAGCCCGGGGGCTCCTACGAGCAGTACTTC.

In this sample, this clonotype turned up a few times. The genes are TRBV12-3 or TRBV12-4 and TRBJ1-1; D perhaps matches TRBD1 (6 bases). CDR3 length: 15 residues. Trimming removed 3 bases at V and 5 bases at J, with 16 bases between. The CDR3 reads CASSFWARGSTEAFF. The CDR3 region has the DNA TGTGCCAGCAGTTTTTGGGCCAGGGGAAGTACTGAAGCTTTCTTT.

The sample holds many counts of this clonotype. The chain has TRBV20-1 and TRBJ1-1; 9 bases are shared with TRBD1. Germline CDR1 is DFQATT and CDR2 is SNEGSKA (reference sequence). The ends lost 6 bases at V and 1 base at J; junction bases unmatched: 3. The CDR3 sequence is 13 residues long. In DNA form, the CDR3 reads TGCAGTGCGCACAGGGGGCCGAACACTGAAGCTTTCTTT. Its protein product is CSAHRGPNTEAFF.

This chain joins TRBV20-1 and TRBJ1-5; no definite D call. The germline V gene encodes CDR1 DFQATT and CDR2 SNEGSKA (reference sequence). This CDR3 spans 12 amino acids. With 6 bases removed from V and 0 bases from J, the gap between germline ends came to 6 bases. Here the CDR3 DNA reads TGCAGTGCCACGGATAGCAATCAGCCCCAGCATTTT. Protein sequence: CSATDSNQPQHF.